These 27 T cell receptor beta chains came from one sample sequenced in a study of blood T cell repertoires in COVID-19. Using immunoSEQ multiplex PCR, the repertoire was profiled, and TCRdb retains in-frame clones only, with some absent. The sample lists some 250,000 clones; 80% to 90% were seen once. Specimen: peripheral blood. These receptors originate from a man aged 55 to 70 with acute or convalescent COVID-19.

V gene TRBV2 combines with J gene TRBJ1-4, with a weak D call TRBD1 (5 bases). There are 14 residues in the CDR3. Trimming left V 6 bases short and J 5 bases short, with 13 bases between. Germline-derived CDR1 and CDR2 are SNHLY and FYNNEI. The CDR3 is CASRMGQGNEKLFF. The CDR3 DNA reads as TGTGCCAGCAGAATGGGTCAGGGAAATGAAAAACTGTTTTTT.

This clone was detected many times. The chain recombines TRBV6-4 with TRBJ2-2; D gene ambiguous. Germline V gives CDR1 MRHNA, CDR2 SNTAGT. The CDR3 sequence is 13 residues long. V was trimmed by 4 bases and J by 8 bases, leaving 11 bases between them. CDR3 in amino acids: CASSGPPGGELFF. CDR3 sequence (DNA): TGTGCCAGCAGTGGACCCCCCGGGGGGGAGCTGTTTTTT.

The chain carries TRBV7-8 and TRBJ1-5; D may be TRBD1 (5 bases). Germline lookup yields CDR1 SGHVS and CDR2 FQNEAQ. Trimming left V 5 bases short and J 4 bases short, with 15 bases between. This CDR3 region has 15 residues. CDR3 sequence (DNA): TGTGCCAGCAGCCAAGGCATGACAGATAATCAGCCCCAGCATTTT. Protein sequence: CASSQGMTDNQPQHF. The complete variable domain, with remaining parts taken from reference TRBV7-8 and TRBJ1-5, reads GAGVSQSPRYKVAKRGQDVALRCDPISGHVSLFWYQQALGQGPEFLTYFQNEAQLDKSGLPSDRFFAERPEGSVSTLKIQRTQQEDSAVYLCASSQGMTDNQPQHFGDGTRLSIL.

This chain connects TRBV4-3 to TRBJ2-2; 9 positions match TRBD1. CDR3 size: 16 residues. J gave up 0 bases and V 6 bases, and 5 bases lay outside the gene matches. CDR1 is LGHNA, CDR2 YSLEER, per germline. CDR3 sequence: CASRPGTGSNTGELFF. The CDR3 DNA sequence: TGCGCCAGCAGGCCAGGGACAGGGTCGAACACCGGGGAGCTGTTTTTT.

In its sample, this clone was seen a few times. The chain couples TRBV3-1 (or the pseudogene TRBV3-2) to TRBJ2-6; D possibly corresponds to TRBD2 (5 bases). The CDR3 runs to 12 residues. CDR1 is LGHDT and CDR2 is YNNKEL in the germline V gene (reference sequence). V was clipped by 4 bases and J by 16 bases, with 14 bases between them. The CDR3 region has the DNA TGTGCCAGCAGCCCTTTCCAACGCGGGCTGACTTTC. It is translated as CASSPFQRGLTF.

In this sample, this clone turned up a few times. This chain uses TRBV7-2 with TRBJ2-5; maybe TRBD1 (6 bases). This CDR3 is 14 amino acids long. V dropped 2 bases and J dropped 4 bases, with 11 bases sitting between them. Germline V gene lookup returns CDR1 SGHTA and CDR2 FQGNSA. The CDR3 region is CASSLMQGRETQYF. DNA of the CDR3: TGTGCCAGCAGCTTAATGCAGGGGCGAGAGACCCAGTACTTC.

In this sample, this clone turned up a few times. The CDR3 loop reads CAWSQGGGNSPLHF. The CDR3 coding sequence is TGTGCCTGGAGCCAGGGCGGGGGGAATTCACCCCTCCACTTT. The chain employs TRBV30 and TRBJ1-6; TRBD1 might be the D (5 bases). V lost 3 bases, J lost 7 bases, and 13 bases lay in between. Germline loops: CDR1 GTSNPN, CDR2 SVGIG (reference sequence). The CDR3 runs 14 residues. Filled out from reference TRBV30 and TRBJ1-6, the complete variable domain reads SQTIHQWPATLVQPVGSPLSLECTVEGTSNPNLYWYRQAAGRGLQLLFYSVGIGQISSEVPQNLSASRPQDRQFILSSKKLLLSDSGFYLCAWSQGGGNSPLHFGNGTRLTVT.

The V call is TRBV19, the J call TRBJ2-5; TRBD2 matches at 10 bases. The CDR3 extends over 14 amino acids. Per the germline V gene, CDR1 is LNHDA and CDR2 is SQIVND (reference sequence). J was trimmed by 4 bases and V by 7 bases; bases with no gene match: 6. DNA for the CDR3: TGTGCCAGTAACCCGGGACTAGCGAGAGAGACCCAGTACTTC. It translates to CASNPGLARETQYF.

The V gene is TRBV27, the J gene TRBJ2-7, with a possible D match to TRBD1 (5 bases). Trimming took off 3 bases at V and 1 base at J, with 16 bases between the two ends. The CDR3 has 16 amino acids. The germline V gene has CDR1 MNHEY and CDR2 SMNVEV (reference sequence). CDR3 amino acids: CASSFRVPYGSYEQYF. The CDR3 DNA is TGTGCCAGCAGTTTCAGGGTTCCCTATGGGTCCTACGAGCAGTACTTC.

This chain links TRBV7-9 with TRBJ1-4; unclear D gene. The CDR3 is made up of 14 amino acids. Trimming removed 2 bases from V and 8 bases from J, with 12 bases in between. CDR1 and CDR2 (germline): SEHNR, FQNEAQ (reference sequence). CDR3 in amino acids: CASSLQDGGEKLFF. CDR3 coding DNA: TGTGCCAGCAGCTTACAGGATGGTGGGGAAAAACTGTTTTTT.

This clone appeared many times. Germline and junction disagree at one end, which may indicate a read error. The rearrangement uses TRBV6-1 and TRBJ1-1; 7 nucleotides agree with TRBD1. CDR1 and CDR2 from the germline V gene are MNHNS and SASEGT. This CDR3 is built from 14 residues. CDR3 residues: CASSEGTEFRGSFF. CDR3 DNA: TGTGCCAGCAGCGAAGGGACAGAATTCCGAGGCTCTTTCTTT.

The V and J genes are TRBV7-9 and TRBJ1-3, with D maybe TRBD1 (6 bases). This CDR3 region has 17 residues. V was trimmed by 4 bases and J by 1 base, leaving 17 bases between them. The germline gives CDR1 SEHNR, CDR2 FQNEAQ (reference sequence). CDR3 amino acids: CASSSDTGWGSGNTIYF. The CDR3 DNA is TGTGCCAGCAGCTCGGACACAGGGTGGGGATCTGGAAACACCATATATTTT.

The V and J genes are TRBV18 and TRBJ1-2; 9 bases line up with TRBD1. The V gene's germline CDR1 is KGHSH and CDR2 LQKENI. There are 13 residues in the CDR3. V trimming: 4 bases; J trimming: 8 bases; junction bases outside the gene matches: 5. The CDR3 reads CASSRRDRDGYTF. The CDR3 region has the DNA TGTGCCAGCTCACGCCGGGACAGGGACGGCTACACCTTC. Full variable domain (outside the CDR3, taken from reference TRBV18 and TRBJ1-2): NAGVMQNPRHLVRRRGQEARLRCSPMKGHSHVYWYRQLPEEGLKFMVYLQKENIIDESGMPKERFSAEFPKEGPSILRIQQVVRGDSAAYFCASSRRDRDGYTFGSGTRLTVV.

This clone was seen a single time. The chain combines TRBV19 with TRBJ2-1; 9 positions match TRBD2. V was pared by 4 bases and J by 15 bases, with 4 bases of the junction left unmatched. Per the germline V gene, CDR1 is LNHDA and CDR2 is SQIVND (reference sequence). CDR3 length: 11 amino acids. The CDR3 loop reads CASSNGLARFF. The DNA for the CDR3 is TGTGCCAGTAGTAACGGACTAGCGCGGTTCTTC.

This chain links TRBV7-2 with TRBJ2-3, with D possibly TRBD1 on 5 matching bases. Trimming shortened V by 1 base and J by 8 bases, and 16 bases separated the two germline ends. Looked up from germline, CDR1 is SGHTA and CDR2 is FQGNSA. This CDR3 comprises 15 residues. CDR3 DNA: TGTGCCAGCAGCTTAGTGGGCGCCGGAAGGGGTACGCAGTATTTT. Amino acids: CASSLVGAGRGTQYF.

This chain joins TRBV5-4 and TRBJ2-2; 9 nucleotides line up with TRBD2. CDR3 length equals 17 residues. CDR1 is SGHNT and CDR2 is YYREEE in the germline V gene (reference sequence). V lost 2 bases and J lost 6; bases outside the gene matches: 11. The CDR3 region has the DNA TGTGCCAGCAGCTTCAGCGGGGGGCGAATGTGGGCCGGGGAGCTGTTTTTT. This codes for CASSFSGGRMWAGELFF.

The rearrangement uses TRBV28 and TRBJ1-1; a possible D gene is TRBD1 (5 bases). The CDR3 sequence is 13 residues long. The germline V gene has CDR1 MDHEN and CDR2 SYDVKM. The V and J ends lost 6 bases and 3 bases respectively, with 11 bases between them. The CDR3: CASRFQGYTEAFF. As DNA, the CDR3 is TGTGCCAGCAGATTTCAGGGTTACACTGAAGCTTTCTTT.

This rearrangement joins TRBV6-5 to TRBJ1-1; 8 bases map to TRBD1. The CDR3 contains 16 residues. The V gene end was trimmed by 3 bases and the J gene end by 8 bases; junction bases not matched to a gene: 14. Germline assignment: CDR1 MNHEY and CDR2 SVGAGI. Written as DNA, the CDR3 is TGTGCCAGCAGTTATCGCCGGACAGGGCGGGTGGAGGAAGCTTTCTTT. As protein: CASSYRRTGRVEEAFF.

This chain uses TRBV5-1 with TRBJ1-2; D gene unclear. V dropped 3 bases and J dropped 4 bases, with 13 bases sitting between them. This CDR3 spans 14 amino acids. Looked up from germline, CDR1 is SGHRS and CDR2 is YFSETQ. DNA of the CDR3: TGCGCCAGCAGCTCTGACATTGGGTCCTATGGCTACACCTTC. Protein: CASSSDIGSYGYTF. The complete variable domain, with remaining parts taken from reference TRBV5-1 and TRBJ1-2, reads KAGVTQTPRYLIKTRGQQVTLSCSPISGHRSVSWYQQTPGQGLQFLFEYFSETQRNKGNFPGRFSGRQFSNSRSEMNVSTLELGDSALYLCASSSDIGSYGYTFGSGTRLTVV.

V usage is TRBV7-9 and J usage is TRBJ2-5, with D perhaps matching TRBD2 (5 bases). V was cut by 6 bases and J by 3 bases, with 14 bases left in between. The CDR3 consists of 14 residues. Germline CDR1 and CDR2: SEHNR and FQNEAQ (reference sequence). The CDR3, as DNA: TGTGCCAGCAGAGAGAGAGGGCGGGAAGAGACCCAGTACTTC. As protein: CASRERGREETQYF.

This clone has a handful of counts. This sample includes further DNA sequences coding for the same CDR3. The rearrangement links TRBV28 to TRBJ2-7, with D possibly being TRBD1 (5 bases). Germline V gives CDR1 MDHEN, CDR2 SYDVKM. V was cut by 8 bases and J by 3 bases, with 8 bases left in between. The CDR3 covers 11 residues. CDR3 DNA sequence: TGTGCCAGCTGGGGCGGCTACGAGCAGTACTTC. This translates into CASWGGYEQYF.

The V and J genes are TRBV18 and TRBJ2-7; 14 bases match TRBD2. The CDR3 runs 16 residues. Per germline, CDR1 KGHSH and CDR2 LQKENI. V shed 4 bases, J shed 4 bases, and the junction held 6 bases outside the gene matches. DNA of the CDR3: TGTGCCAGCTCACTTGGACTAGCGGGAGGCCTTTACGAGCAGTACTTC. It codes for CASSLGLAGGLYEQYF.

The chain couples TRBV4-1 to TRBJ2-7; TRBD2 agrees at 8 bases. Per the germline V gene, CDR1 is MGHRA and CDR2 is YSYEKL. V lost 7 bases to trimming and J lost 1 base; unmatched junction nucleotides: 15. The CDR3 is 17 amino acids. The CDR3 sequence: CASTPRLLLAASYEQYF. The DNA of the CDR3 is TGCGCCAGCACCCCAAGATTATTACTAGCGGCTTCCTACGAGCAGTACTTC.

The chain combines TRBV7-2 with TRBJ2-7; TRBD1 is a possible D gene (6 bases). V lost 2 bases and J 3 bases, leaving 11 bases between the germline ends. Per the germline V gene, CDR1 is SGHTA and CDR2 is FQGNSA. The CDR3 sequence is 14 residues long. CDR3 protein: CASSLNTGSYEQYF. The CDR3 DNA follows: TGTGCCAGCAGCTTAAATACAGGGAGCTACGAGCAGTACTTC.

The chain links TRBV12-2 to TRBJ2-2; the DNA was not used to check the table's D call, TRBD2. TRBV12-2 is a documented pseudogene. The CDR3 has 20 amino acids. The CDR3 coding sequence is TGTGCAAGTCGCTTATCCGCCGGGACTAGCGGGGGCCTGAACACCGGGGAGCTGTTTTTT. Translated: CASRLSAGTSGGLNTGELFF.

The gene calls are TRBV2 and TRBJ1-2; 9 bases fit TRBD1. Germline V gene lookup returns CDR1 SNHLY and CDR2 FYNNEI. The CDR3 runs 16 residues. V dropped 4 bases and J dropped 4; count of bases not matched to a gene: 10. DNA of the CDR3: TGTGCCAGCAGTGGACACCCGGGACAGGGTGTCTATGGCTACACCTTC. Translating gives CASSGHPGQGVYGYTF.

The chain is built from TRBV5-5 and TRBJ2-5; 9 nucleotides align to TRBD2. The germline V gene has CDR1 SGHKS and CDR2 YYEKEE (reference sequence). The ends lost 0 bases at V and 0 bases at J; junction bases unmatched: 0. CDR3 size: 15 residues. The CDR3 DNA reads TGTGCCAGCAGCTTGGGACTAGCGGACCAAGAGACCCAGTACTTC. The encoded protein is CASSLGLADQETQYF.